This T cell receptor (beta chain) came from a study of shared clonotypes between healthy human individuals (dated by TCRdb to about 2020). Regarding the research as a whole: The cohort comprised a couple of women and a few men aged 18 to 49 years. To increase sequencing depth and limit assay-specific biases, different laboratories used diverse techniques to prepare libraries and sequence TCR repertoires. For each donor, CD4 naive and CD4 memory were each given three plates, CD8 naive was given two plates, and CD8 memory was given one plate. To estimate repertoire size and how much clonotypes are shared between individuals, the study performed deep sequencing of blood TCR repertoires from a few healthy adults. Between about 0.8 and 8.9 billion PBMCs per donor were obtained by leukapheresis.

The CDR3 goes from the cysteine to the phenylalanine over 15 residues. Kept here is only the CDR3 DNA, which spans 45 bases and is read in frame from base 1. The germline V gene yields MGHRA for CDR1 and YSYEKL for CDR2. The junction carries 18 bases between V and J, which are trimmed by 1 base and 9 bases respectively. Results and caveats for the whole study, not just this receptor: Sampling was restricted to blood, and TCR repertoires in tissues likely differ from the TCR repertoires found in blood. Pairwise subsampling indicated that sequencing depth was expected to affect the degree of clonotype sharing among donors. Compared with non-shared clonotypes, clonotypes shared by all four sorted-subset donors had higher generation probabilities. When a few donors were compared, the shared fraction of clonotypes was around 5% for naive CD4, less than 4% for naive CD8, about 2.5% for memory CD4, and about 0.36% for memory CD8. Naive subsets generally had larger estimated clonotype richness than memory subsets did. Rarefaction of sorted-subset datasets indicated incomplete sequencing despite the large sequencing depth. The small number of donors limited the genetic and exposure-history diversity represented.

Comments on this clone: Its antigen is not yet known. No base-level quality is on record; no much larger clone is a single base apart.

For the CD8 naive samples, CD45RO-negative cells were positively selected for CCR7, yielding a CD45RA+CCR7+ population from which TemRA cells were excluded. The donors were healthy, HIV-negative adults who had no recently reported acute infections or vaccinations. Every donor was a Caucasian adult living in Nashville, Tennessee, USA. Blood was collected by leukapheresis, and PBMCs were isolated by Ficoll-Histopaque density gradient centrifugation and then cryopreserved in liquid nitrogen vapor phase. Purity and quantity of every magnetically sorted T cell population were checked by analytical flow cytometry. Each sorted fraction had its genomic DNA isolated and then quantified by UV absorbance on a Nanodrop 2000c. Using the deep immunoSEQ assay, TCR CDR3 regions were amplified from genomic DNA by multiplex PCR. Extracted genomic DNA from each cell subset was distributed evenly across all wells of several immunoSEQ 96-well plates, and each plate was treated as a replicate. Each replicate PCR for sorted subsets received about 0.2 ug genomic DNA, equal to roughly 33,000 T cell genomes. Purified libraries were measured with a Qubit 3.0 fluorometer, size-checked on a Bioanalyzer 2100, and measured again with the KAPA Library Quantification kit. Every immunoSEQ 96-well plate was sequenced on a dedicated single-read 150-cycle Illumina NextSeq 550 flow cell. The original methods were these. Because only junctional sequences without quality scores were contained in the immunoSEQ output, filtering matching that applied to full-length reads could not be performed. Sequences were annotated with PyIR, a Python wrapper for IgBLAST v1.9, using IMGT germline references to assign V/J genes and CDR3. Any read was removed if the V/J assignment was weak (E-value above 1e-6), the CDR3 was missing, or the read contained stop codons, out-of-frame junctions, or ambiguous translated residues. V3J clonotypes were defined as sequences sharing an identical inferred V gene, J gene, and CDR3 amino acid sequence. Percentage overlap between repertoires was computed as shared unique clonotypes divided by the size of the smaller repertoire. Repertoire richness was assessed with RTK rarefaction, the Chao1 estimator, and Recon v2.1 estimates of unobserved clonotypes. Generation probabilities for all TCRbeta clonotypes obtained by the gDNA method from a handful of donors were computed using OLGA. TCRdb holds this immuneACCESS table with in-frame rearrangements only. Some clones are missing; in checked studies, unresolved V genes explain under half, and the rest has no known cause. D and trimming were read from the DNA, whereas the V and J calls and clone size are those reported in that table. In this sample the table shows about 700,000 clones, roughly 94% of which occur a single time. Of the sample, about 24% falls within the top ten clones.

This clonotype originated in a man aged 25 to 40 in good health. The sequencing input was naive CD8+ T cells sorted from blood. The cell subset or site label of this sample denotes: CD45RA+CCR7+. The chain uses TRBV4-1 and TRBJ1-1, with a weak D call of TRBD1 (5 bases match). For the CDR3, the sequence is CASSQVVRDRNKAFF. In nucleotides, the sequence is TGCGCCAGCAGCCAAGTTGTCCGGGACCGAAATAAAGCTTTCTTT.